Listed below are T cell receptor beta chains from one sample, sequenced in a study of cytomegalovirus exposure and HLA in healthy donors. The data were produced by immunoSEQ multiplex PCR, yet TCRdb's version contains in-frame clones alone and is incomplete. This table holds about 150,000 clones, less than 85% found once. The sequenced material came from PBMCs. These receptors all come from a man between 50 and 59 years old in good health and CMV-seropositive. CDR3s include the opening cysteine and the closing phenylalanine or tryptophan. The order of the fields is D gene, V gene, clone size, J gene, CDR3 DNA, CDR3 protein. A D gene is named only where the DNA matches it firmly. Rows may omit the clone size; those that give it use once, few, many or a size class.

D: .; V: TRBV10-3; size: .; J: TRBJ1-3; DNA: TGTGCCATCAGTCTTATAACGGGGGACTCTGGAAACACCATATATTTT; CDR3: CAISLITGDSGNTIYF
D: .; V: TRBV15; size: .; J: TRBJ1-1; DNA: TGTGCCACCAGCAGGATGAGGACAGCGAACACTGAAGCTTTCTTT; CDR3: CATSRMRTANTEAFF
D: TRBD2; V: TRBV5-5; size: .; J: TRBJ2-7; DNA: TGTGCCAGCAGCTCCGGAAGAGGACTAGCGGACGAGCAGTACTTC; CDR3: CASSSGRGLADEQYF
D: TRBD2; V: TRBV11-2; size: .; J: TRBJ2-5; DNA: TGTGCCAGCAGCTCGACTAGCGGGGCTCAGGAGACCCAGTACTTC; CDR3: CASSSTSGAQETQYF
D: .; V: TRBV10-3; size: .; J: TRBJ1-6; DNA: TGTGCCATCAGCTACGGGACACCGGAGCATGGTTCACCCCTCCACTTT; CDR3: CAISYGTPEHGSPLHF
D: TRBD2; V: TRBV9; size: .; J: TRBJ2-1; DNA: TGTGCCAGCAGCGCGACTAGCGGGCCCTACAATGAGCAGTTCTTC; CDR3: CASSATSGPYNEQFF
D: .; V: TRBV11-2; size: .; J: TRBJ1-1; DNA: TGTGCCAGCAGCGCAGGGGTCGGGACTGAAGCTTTCTTT; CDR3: CASSAGVGTEAFF
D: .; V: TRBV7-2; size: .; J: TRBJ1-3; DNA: TGTGCCAGCAGCTTAGTGGCGGCAGGGGCTGGAAACACCATATATTTT; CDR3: CASSLVAAGAGNTIYF
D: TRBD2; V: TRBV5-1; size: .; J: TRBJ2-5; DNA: TGCGCCAGCAGCTTGGCGGGAGGCAGGGAGACCCAGTACTTC; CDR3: CASSLAGGRETQYF
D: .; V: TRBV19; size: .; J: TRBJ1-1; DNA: TGTGCCAGTAGTATGGATAGGGGAACTGAAGCTTTCTTT; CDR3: CASSMDRGTEAFF
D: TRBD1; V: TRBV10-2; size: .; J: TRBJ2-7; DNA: TGCGCCAGCAGTGGAACCGGGACAGGGGTTTACGAGCAGTACTTC; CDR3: CASSGTGTGVYEQYF
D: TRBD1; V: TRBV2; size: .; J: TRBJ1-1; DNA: TGTGCCAGCAGTGTAAGGACAGGTATCGTTCCTGAAGCTTTCTTT; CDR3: CASSVRTGIVPEAFF
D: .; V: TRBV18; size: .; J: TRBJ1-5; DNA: TGTGCCAGCTCCCAGGGCTACAATCAGCCCCAGCATTTT; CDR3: CASSQGYNQPQHF
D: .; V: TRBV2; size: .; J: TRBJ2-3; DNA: TGTGCCAGCAGTGAAAAACAGGTTACAGATACGCAGTATTTT; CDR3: CASSEKQVTDTQYF
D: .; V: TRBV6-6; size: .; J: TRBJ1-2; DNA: TGTGCCAGCAGTTTAAGGGCAGGGTATGGCTACACCTTC; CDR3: CASSLRAGYGYTF
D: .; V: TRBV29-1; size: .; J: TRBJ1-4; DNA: TGCAGCGTTGCTGGGGCGGATGAAAAACTGTTTTTT; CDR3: CSVAGADEKLFF
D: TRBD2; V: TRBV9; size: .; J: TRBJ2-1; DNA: TGTGCCAGCAGCGTAGTAGCGGGAGGAGATGAGCAGTTCTTC; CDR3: CASSVVAGGDEQFF
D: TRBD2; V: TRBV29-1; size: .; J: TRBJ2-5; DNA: TGCAGCGCGCGGGAGGGACGCGGGACCCAGTACTTC; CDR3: CSAREGRGTQYF
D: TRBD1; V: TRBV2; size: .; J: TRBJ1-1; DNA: TGTGCCAGCAGTAAAACAGGGGATGAAGCTTTCTTT; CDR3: CASSKTGDEAFF
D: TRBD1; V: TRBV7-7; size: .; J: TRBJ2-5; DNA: TGTGCTAGCAGTTCGGACAGGGGGGAGACCCAGTACTTC; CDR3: CASSSDRGETQYF
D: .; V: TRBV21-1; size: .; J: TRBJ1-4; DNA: TGTGCCAGCAGCAAAAATTTTAGGACAGGGAATTTTCCTGAAAAACTGTTTTTT; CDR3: CASSKNFRTGNFPEKLFF
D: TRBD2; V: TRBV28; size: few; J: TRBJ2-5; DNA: TGTGCCAGCAGGCCCGGAGCGGGAGGGCGGTGGGAGACCCAGTACTTC; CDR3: CASRPGAGGRWETQYF
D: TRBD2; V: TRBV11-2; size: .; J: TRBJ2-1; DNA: TGTGCCAGCAGCCCCCATCCTAGCGGGGAGCAGTTCTTC; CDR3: CASSPHPSGEQFF
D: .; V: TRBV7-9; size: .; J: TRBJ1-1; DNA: TGTGCCAGCAGCCTACAGGGTCACACTGAAGCTTTCTTT; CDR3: CASSLQGHTEAFF
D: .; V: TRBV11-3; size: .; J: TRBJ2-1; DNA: TGTGCCAGCAGCAGAGGAACTAGCTCCTACAATGAGCAGTTCTTC; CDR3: CASSRGTSSYNEQFF
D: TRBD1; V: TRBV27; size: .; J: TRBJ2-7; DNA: TGTGCCAGCAGTTTATACAGGGGGACCTCCTACGAGCAGTACTTC; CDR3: CASSLYRGTSYEQYF
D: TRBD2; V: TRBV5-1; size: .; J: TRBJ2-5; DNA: TGCGCCAGCAGCTTGGGACTAGCGGGAGGGCCGGGGGAGACCCAGTACTTC; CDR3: CASSLGLAGGPGETQYF
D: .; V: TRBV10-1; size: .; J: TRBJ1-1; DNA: TGCGCCAGTACCGAGGGTGATAAGGCTTTCTTT; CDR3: CASTEGDKAFF
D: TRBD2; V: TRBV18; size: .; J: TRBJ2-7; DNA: TGTGCCAGCTCACCGGGACTAGCGGGAGGGCCGACCTACGAGCAGTACTTC; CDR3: CASSPGLAGGPTYEQYF
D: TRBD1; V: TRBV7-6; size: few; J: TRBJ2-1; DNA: TGTGCCAGCAGCTTATCCGGGACAGGGAACAATGAGCAGTTCTTC; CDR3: CASSLSGTGNNEQFF
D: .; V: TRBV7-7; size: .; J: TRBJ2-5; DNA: TGTGCTAGCAGCTTAGGAAGGACTGCACAAGAGACCCAGTACTTC; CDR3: CASSLGRTAQETQYF
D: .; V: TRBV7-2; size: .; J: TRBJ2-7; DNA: TGTGCCAGCAGCTCTGGCGGGGGCCCCTACGAGCAGTACTTC; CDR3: CASSSGGGPYEQYF
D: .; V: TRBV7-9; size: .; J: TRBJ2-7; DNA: TGTGCCAGCAGAGCGGACGGCGAGCAGTACTTC; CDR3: CASRADGEQYF
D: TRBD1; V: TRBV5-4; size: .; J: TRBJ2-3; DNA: TGTGCCAGCAGCACAACTCAGGGGGCAGCAGATACGCAGTATTTT; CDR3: CASSTTQGAADTQYF
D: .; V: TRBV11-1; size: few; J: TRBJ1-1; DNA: TGTGCCAGCAGGGCGAGGGCGAGGACTGAAGCTTTCTTT; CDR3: CASRARARTEAFF
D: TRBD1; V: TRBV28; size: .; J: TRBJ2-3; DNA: TGTGCCAGCAGCTTCAGGACAGGCCACGCAGATACGCAGTATTTT; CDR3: CASSFRTGHADTQYF
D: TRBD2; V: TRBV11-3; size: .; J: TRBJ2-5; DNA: TGTGCCAGCAGTCCCGGGACTAGCGGGACAGAGACCCAGTACTTC; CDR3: CASSPGTSGTETQYF
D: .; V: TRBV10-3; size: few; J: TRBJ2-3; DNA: TGTGCCATCGCGACAGATACGCAGTATTTT; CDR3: CAIATDTQYF
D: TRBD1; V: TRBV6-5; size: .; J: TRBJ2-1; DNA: TGTGCCAGCAGTTACTCGGGACAGGGATCGTACAATGAGCAGTTCTTC; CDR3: CASSYSGQGSYNEQFF
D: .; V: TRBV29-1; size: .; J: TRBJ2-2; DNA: TGCAGCGTCATAGCGGAGCGAAACACCGGGGAGCTGTTTTTT; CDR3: CSVIAERNTGELFF
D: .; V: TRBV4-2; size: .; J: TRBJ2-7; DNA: TGTGCCAGCAGCCAAGATCTGGCGGGAGAGCAGTACTTC; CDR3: CASSQDLAGEQYF
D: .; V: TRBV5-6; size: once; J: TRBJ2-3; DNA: TGTGCCAGCAGCCCTGACCCCAGGGGAGGCACAGATACGCAGTATTTT; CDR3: CASSPDPRGGTDTQYF
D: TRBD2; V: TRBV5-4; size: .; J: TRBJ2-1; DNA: TGTGCCAGCAGCTTGCGGACTAGCGGGAATGAGCAGTTCTTC; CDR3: CASSLRTSGNEQFF
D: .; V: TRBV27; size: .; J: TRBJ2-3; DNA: TGTGCCAGCAGTTCTAGACAGGGCACAGATACGCAGTATTTT; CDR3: CASSSRQGTDTQYF
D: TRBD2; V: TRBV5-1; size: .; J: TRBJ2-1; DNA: TGCGCCAGCAGCTCCGGGACTAGCAATGAGCAGTTCTTC; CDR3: CASSSGTSNEQFF
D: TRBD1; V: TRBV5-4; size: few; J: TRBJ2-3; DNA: TGTGCCAGCACCCCGGACAGGGGGGGAGATACGCAGTATTTT; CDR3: CASTPDRGGDTQYF
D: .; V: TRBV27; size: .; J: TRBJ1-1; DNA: TGTGCCAGCAGTTCGGGACGGGGGGGGACTGAAGCTTTCTTT; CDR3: CASSSGRGGTEAFF
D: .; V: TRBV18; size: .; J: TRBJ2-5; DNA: TGTGCCAGCTCACCACCTTCAGGACAAGAGACCCAGTACTTC; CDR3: CASSPPSGQETQYF